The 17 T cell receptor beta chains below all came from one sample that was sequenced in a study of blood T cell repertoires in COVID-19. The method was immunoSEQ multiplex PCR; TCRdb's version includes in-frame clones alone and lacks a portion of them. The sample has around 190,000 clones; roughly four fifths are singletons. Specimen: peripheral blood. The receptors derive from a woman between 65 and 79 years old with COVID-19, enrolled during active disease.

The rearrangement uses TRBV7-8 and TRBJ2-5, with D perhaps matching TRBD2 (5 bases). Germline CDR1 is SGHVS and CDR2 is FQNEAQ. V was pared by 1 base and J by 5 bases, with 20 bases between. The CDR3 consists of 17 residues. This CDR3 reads CASSLGTGKANRETQYF. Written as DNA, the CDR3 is TGTGCCAGCAGCTTAGGTACGGGAAAGGCGAACCGGGAGACCCAGTACTTC.

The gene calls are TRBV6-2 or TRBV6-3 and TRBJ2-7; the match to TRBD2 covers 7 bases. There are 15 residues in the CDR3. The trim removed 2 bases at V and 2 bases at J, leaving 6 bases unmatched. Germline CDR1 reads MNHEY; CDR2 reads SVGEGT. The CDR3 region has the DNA TGTGCCAGCAGTTACGGGCGGGAGAACACCTACGAGCAGTACTTC. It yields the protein CASSYGRENTYEQYF.

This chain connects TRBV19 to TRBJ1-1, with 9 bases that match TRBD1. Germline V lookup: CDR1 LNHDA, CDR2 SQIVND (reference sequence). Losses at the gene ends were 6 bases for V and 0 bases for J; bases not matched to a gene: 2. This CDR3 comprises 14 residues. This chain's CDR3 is CASRDRGMNTEAFF. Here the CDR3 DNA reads TGTGCCAGTAGGGACAGGGGCATGAACACTGAAGCTTTCTTT.

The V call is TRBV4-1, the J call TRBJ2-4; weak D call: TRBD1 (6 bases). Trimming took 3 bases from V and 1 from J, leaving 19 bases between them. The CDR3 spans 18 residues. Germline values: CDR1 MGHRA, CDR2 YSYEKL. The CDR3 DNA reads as TGCGCCAGCAGCCAGAGCCCAACAGGGTCAGGGGCCAAAAACATTCAGTACTTC. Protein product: CASSQSPTGSGAKNIQYF.

CDR3 coding DNA: TGTGCCAGCAGATCCCGGACAGGGGGCCGTGTTGAAGCTTTCTTT. Translated: CASRSRTGGRVEAFF. The V and J genes are TRBV28 and TRBJ1-1; TRBD1 matches at 11 bases. The CDR3 consists of 15 residues. In germline, CDR1 is MDHEN, CDR2 SYDVKM. V lost 6 bases, J lost 7 bases, and 10 bases stayed unmatched.

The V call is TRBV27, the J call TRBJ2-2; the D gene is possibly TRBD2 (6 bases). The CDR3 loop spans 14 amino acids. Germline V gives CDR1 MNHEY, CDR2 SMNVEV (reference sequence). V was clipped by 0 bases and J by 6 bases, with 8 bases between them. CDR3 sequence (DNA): TGTGCCAGCAGTTTATCGAGCGGGCCCGGGGAGCTGTTTTTT. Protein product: CASSLSSGPGELFF.

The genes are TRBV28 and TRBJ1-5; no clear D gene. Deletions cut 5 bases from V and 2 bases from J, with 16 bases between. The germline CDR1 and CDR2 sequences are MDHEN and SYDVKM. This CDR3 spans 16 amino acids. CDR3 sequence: CASSAREQLGNQPQHF. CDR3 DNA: TGTGCCAGCAGTGCCCGCGAACAGTTGGGCAATCAGCCCCAGCATTTT. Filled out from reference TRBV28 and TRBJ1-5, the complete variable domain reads DVKVTQSSRYLVKRTGEKVFLECVQDMDHENMFWYRQDPGLGLRLIYFSYDVKMKEKGDIPEGYSVSREKKERFSLILESASTNQTSMYLCASSAREQLGNQPQHFGDGTRLSIL.

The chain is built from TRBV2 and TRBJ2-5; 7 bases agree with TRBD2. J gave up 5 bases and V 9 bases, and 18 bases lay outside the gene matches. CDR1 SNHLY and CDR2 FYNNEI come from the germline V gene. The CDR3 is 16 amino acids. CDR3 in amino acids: CASEMRAGGSGETQYF. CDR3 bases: TGTGCCAGTGAAATGCGGGCGGGCGGGAGCGGTGAGACCCAGTACTTC.

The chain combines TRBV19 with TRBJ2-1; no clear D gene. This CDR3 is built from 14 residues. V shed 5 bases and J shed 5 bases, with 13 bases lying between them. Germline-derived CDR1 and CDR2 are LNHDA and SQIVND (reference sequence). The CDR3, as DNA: TGTGCCAGTAGTGCGATTGATCAGGACAATGAGCAGTTCTTC. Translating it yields CASSAIDQDNEQFF.

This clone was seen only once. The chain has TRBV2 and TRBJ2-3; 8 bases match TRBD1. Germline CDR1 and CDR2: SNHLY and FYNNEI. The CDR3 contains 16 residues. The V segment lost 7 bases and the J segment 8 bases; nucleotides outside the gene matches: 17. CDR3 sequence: CASNIQTGEGTGTQYF. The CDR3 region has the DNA TGTGCCAGCAACATTCAGACAGGGGAAGGAACGGGTACGCAGTATTTT.

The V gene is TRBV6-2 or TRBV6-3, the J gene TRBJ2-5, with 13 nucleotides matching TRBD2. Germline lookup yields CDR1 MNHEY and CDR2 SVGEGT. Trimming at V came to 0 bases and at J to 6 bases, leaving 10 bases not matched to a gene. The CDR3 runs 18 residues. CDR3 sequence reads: CASSYSGLAGANLKTQYF. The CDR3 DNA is TGTGCCAGCAGTTACTCCGGACTAGCGGGAGCTAATTTGAAGACCCAGTACTTC.

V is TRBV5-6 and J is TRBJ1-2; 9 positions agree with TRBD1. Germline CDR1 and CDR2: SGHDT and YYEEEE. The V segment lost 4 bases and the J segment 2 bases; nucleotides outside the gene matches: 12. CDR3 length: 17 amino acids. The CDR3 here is CASSRRTGEGGNYGYTF. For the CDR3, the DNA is TGTGCCAGCAGCCGTCGGACAGGGGAAGGAGGCAACTATGGCTACACCTTC.

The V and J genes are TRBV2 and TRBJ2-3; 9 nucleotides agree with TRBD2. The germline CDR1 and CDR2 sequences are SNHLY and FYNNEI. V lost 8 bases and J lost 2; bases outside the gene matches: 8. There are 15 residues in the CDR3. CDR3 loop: CASLVAGAPTDTQYF. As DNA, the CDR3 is TGTGCCAGCCTCGTAGCGGGAGCCCCCACAGATACGCAGTATTTT.

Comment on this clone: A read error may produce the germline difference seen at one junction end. CDR3: CASSFKYLGTEASF. The CDR3, as DNA: TGTGCCAGCAGTTTCAAGTACTTGGGCACTGAAGCTTCCTTT. The chain employs TRBV28 and TRBJ1-1; unclear D gene. The germline CDR1 and CDR2 sequences are MDHEN and SYDVKM. The CDR3 has 14 residues.

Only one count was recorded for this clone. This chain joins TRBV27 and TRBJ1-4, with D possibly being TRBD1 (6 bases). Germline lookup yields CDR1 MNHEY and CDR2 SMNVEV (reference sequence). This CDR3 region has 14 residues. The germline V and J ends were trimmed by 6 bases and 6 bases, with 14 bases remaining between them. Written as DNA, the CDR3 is TGTGCCAGCAGGGGGGCCGACTGGTATGAAAAACTGTTTTTT. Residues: CASRGADWYEKLFF.

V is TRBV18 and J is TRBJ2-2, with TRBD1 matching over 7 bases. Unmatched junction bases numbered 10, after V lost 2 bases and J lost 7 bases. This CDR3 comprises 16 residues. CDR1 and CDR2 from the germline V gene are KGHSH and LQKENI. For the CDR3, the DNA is TGTGCCAGCTCACCAAAGGGGGCGCTCGGAGTCGGGGAGCTGTTTTTT. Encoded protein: CASSPKGALGVGELFF.

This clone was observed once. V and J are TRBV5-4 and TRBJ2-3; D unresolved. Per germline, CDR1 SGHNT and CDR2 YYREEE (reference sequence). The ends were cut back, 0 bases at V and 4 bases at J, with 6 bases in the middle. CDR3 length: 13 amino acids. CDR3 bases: TGTGCCAGCAGCTTGGCCCCCGCAGATACGCAGTATTTT. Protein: CASSLAPADTQYF.